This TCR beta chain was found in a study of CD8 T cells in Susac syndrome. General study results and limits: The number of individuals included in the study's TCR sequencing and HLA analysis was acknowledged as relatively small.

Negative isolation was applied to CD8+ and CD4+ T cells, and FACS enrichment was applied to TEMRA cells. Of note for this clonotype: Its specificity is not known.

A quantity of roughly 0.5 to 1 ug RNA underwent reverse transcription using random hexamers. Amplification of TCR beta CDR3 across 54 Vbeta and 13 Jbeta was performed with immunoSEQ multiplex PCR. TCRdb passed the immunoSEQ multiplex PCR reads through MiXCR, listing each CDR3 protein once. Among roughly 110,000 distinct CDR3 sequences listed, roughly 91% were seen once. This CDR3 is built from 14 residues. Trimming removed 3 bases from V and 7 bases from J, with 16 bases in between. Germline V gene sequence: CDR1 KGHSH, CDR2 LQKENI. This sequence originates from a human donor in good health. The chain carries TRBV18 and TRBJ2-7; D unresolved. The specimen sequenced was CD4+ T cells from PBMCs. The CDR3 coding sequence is TGTGCCAGCTCACCTCCCGGCGGAACGAGAGAGCAGTACTTC. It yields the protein CASSPPGGTREQYF.